This TCR beta chain was sequenced during a study of shared clonotypes between healthy human individuals. About the study: CD4 naive cells filled three plates per donor, CD4 memory three, CD8 naive two and CD8 memory one.

Only in-frame clones appear in the TCRdb table, and some are missing; sequencing was by immunoSEQ multiplex PCR. The sample contains about 2.3 million clones, 80% to 95% of which appear only once. This clone was detected a few times. Other nucleotide sequences in the sample specify the same CDR3. Germline V gives CDR1 SGHRS, CDR2 YFSETQ. The V end was cut by 0 bases, the J end by 2 bases, with 6 bases between. The CDR3 extends over 15 amino acids. The chain is built from TRBV5-1 and TRBJ2-6, with D possibly called TRBD1 or TRBD2 (5 bases each). The sample comprised naive CD4+ T cells from PBMCs. Subset defined: CD45RA+ positively selected. This clonotype originated in a man younger than 35 in good health. Some clones in this sample may be carry-over from other donors' samples. As DNA, the CDR3 is TGCGCCAGCAGCTTGGTGGGGGCTGGGGCCAACGTCCTGACTTTC. Encoded protein: CASSLVGAGANVLTF.